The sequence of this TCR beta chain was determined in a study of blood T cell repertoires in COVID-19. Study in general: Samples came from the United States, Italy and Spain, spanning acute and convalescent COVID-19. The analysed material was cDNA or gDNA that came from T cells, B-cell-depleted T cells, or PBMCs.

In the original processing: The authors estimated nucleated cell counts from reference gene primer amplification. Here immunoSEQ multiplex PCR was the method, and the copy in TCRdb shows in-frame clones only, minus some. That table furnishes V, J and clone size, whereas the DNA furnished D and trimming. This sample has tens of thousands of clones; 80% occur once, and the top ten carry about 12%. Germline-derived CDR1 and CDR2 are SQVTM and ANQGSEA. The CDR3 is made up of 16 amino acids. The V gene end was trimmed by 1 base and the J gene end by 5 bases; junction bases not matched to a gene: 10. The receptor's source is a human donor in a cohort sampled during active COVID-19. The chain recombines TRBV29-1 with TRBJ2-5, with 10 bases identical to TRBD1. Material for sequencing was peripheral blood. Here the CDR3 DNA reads TGCAGCGTTGAAGGGATATTGGGGACAGGGGCTGAGACCCAGTACTTC. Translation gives CSVEGILGTGAETQYF.